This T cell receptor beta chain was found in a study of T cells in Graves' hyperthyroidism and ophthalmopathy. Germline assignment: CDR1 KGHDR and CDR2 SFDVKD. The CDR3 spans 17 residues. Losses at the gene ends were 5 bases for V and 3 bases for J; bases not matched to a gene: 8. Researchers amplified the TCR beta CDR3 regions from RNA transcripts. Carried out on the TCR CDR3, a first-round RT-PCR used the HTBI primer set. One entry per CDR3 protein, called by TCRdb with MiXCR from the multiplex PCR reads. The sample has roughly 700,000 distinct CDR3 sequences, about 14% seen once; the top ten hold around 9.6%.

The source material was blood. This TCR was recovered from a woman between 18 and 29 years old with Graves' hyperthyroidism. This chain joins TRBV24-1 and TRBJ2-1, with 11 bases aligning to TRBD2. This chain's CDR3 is CATSGAASGGNYNEQFF. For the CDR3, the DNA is TGTGCCACCAGTGGAGCAGCTAGCGGGGGGAACTACAATGAGCAGTTCTTC.